This T cell receptor beta chain appears in the sequencing data of a study of T cells in localized non-small cell lung cancer. On this clone itself: No antigen is known for it.

Sequencing used immunoSEQ multiplex PCR; TCRdb keeps in-frame clones, though not all of them. The sample yields 1,200 to 1,500 clones, 34% seen once. Study-level points and caveats: The study detected a median about 57 of the top 100 tumor clones in adjacent lung. Greater T cell density in blood accompanied longer overall survival. Owing to sequencing of a solitary tumor region, heterogeneity cannot be discounted.

Samples of adjacent lung lacking atypia were obtained no closer than 2 cm to the tumor margin. V was pared by 8 bases and J by 1 base, with 12 bases between. Looked up from germline, CDR1 is LNHDA and CDR2 is SQIVND (reference sequence). The CDR3 is 14 residues long. The rearrangement links TRBV19 to TRBJ1-5; D perhaps matches TRBD1 (5 bases). This TCR came from a woman aged 35 to 70 with stage I lung adenocarcinoma. Sequenced here: normal lung tissue next to the tumor, sampled before any cancer treatment. CDR3 DNA: TGTGCCAGTGGCGCAGGGCTAAGCAATCAGCCCCAGCATTTT. Translated: CASGAGLSNQPQHF.